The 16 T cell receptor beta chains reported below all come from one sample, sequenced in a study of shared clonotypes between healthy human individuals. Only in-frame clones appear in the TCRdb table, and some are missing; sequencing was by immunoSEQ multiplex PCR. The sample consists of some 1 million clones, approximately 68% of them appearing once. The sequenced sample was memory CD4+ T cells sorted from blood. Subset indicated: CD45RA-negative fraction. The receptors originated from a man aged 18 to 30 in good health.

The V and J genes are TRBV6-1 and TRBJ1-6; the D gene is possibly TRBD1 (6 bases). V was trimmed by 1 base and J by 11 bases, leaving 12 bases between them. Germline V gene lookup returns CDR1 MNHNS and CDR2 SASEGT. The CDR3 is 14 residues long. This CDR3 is CASSEGGGRAPLHF. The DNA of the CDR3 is TGTGCCAGCAGTGAAGGGGGGGGGCGCGCACCCCTCCACTTT.

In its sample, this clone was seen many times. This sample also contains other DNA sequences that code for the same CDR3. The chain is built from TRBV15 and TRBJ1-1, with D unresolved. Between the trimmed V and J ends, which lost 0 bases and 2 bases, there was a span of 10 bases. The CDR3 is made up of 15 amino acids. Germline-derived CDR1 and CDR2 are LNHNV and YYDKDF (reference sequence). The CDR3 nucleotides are TGTGCCACCAGCAGAGACAGGAAAGATAACACTGAAGCTTTCTTT. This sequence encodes CATSRDRKDNTEAFF.

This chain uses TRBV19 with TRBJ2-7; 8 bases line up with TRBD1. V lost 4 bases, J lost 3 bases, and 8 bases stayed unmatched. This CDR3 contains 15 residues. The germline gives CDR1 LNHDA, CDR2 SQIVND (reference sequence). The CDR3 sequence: CASSTQGAGNYEQYF. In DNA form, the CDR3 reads TGTGCCAGTAGTACTCAGGGGGCCGGCAACTACGAGCAGTACTTC.

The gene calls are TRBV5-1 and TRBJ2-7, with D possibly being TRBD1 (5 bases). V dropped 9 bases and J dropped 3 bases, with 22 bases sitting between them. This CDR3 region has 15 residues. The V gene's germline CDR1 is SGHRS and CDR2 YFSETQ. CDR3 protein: CATSRDSLGSYEQYF. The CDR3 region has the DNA TGCGCCACCTCTAGAGACAGTCTCGGCAGCTACGAGCAGTACTTC.

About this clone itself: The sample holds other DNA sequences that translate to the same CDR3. The CDR3 region is CANTGRVNTEAFF. DNA for the CDR3: TGTGCTAATACGGGACGGGTGAACACTGAAGCTTTCTTT. V gene TRBV7-9 combines with J gene TRBJ1-1; D is perhaps TRBD1 (5 bases). The germline CDR1 and CDR2 sequences are SEHNR and FQNEAQ (reference sequence). The CDR3 contains 13 residues.

CDR3 bases: TGTGCCAGCGTCGCAGGGTTGAGCAATCAGCCCCAGCATTTT. It encodes CASVAGLSNQPQHF. This sequence joins TRBV2 and TRBJ1-5; TRBD1 might be the D (5 bases). This CDR3 has 14 residues. Trimming left V 8 bases short and J 1 base short, with 12 bases between. CDR1 and CDR2 (germline): SNHLY, FYNNEI.

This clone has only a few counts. DNA of the CDR3: TGCGCCAGCAGCTGGGGGACAGCTGATCCCTCCGAGCAGTACTTC. As protein: CASSWGTADPSEQYF. This rearrangement joins TRBV5-1 to TRBJ2-7; 7 nucleotides match TRBD1. J was trimmed by 6 bases and V by 3 bases; bases with no gene match: 12. Germline V gives CDR1 SGHRS, CDR2 YFSETQ. CDR3 length: 15 residues. The full variable domain, with the rest looked up from reference TRBV5-1 and TRBJ2-7, is KAGVTQTPRYLIKTRGQQVTLSCSPISGHRSVSWYQQTPGQGLQFLFEYFSETQRNKGNFPGRFSGRQFSNSRSEMNVSTLELGDSALYLCASSWGTADPSEQYFGPGTRLTVT.

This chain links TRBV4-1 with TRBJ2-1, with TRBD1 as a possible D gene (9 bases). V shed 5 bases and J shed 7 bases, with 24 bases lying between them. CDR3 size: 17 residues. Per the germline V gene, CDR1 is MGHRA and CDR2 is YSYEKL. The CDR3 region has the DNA TGCGCCAGCAGCTTTGGAATAGCGGGGACAGGGCTAAATGAGCAGTTCTTC. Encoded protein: CASSFGIAGTGLNEQFF.

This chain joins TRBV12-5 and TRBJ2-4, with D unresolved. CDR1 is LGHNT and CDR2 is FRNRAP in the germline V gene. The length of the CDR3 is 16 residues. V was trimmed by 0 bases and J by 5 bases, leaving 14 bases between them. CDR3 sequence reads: CASGLVPGRRENIQYF. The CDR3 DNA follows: TGTGCTAGTGGTTTGGTACCGGGTAGAAGGGAAAACATTCAGTACTTC.

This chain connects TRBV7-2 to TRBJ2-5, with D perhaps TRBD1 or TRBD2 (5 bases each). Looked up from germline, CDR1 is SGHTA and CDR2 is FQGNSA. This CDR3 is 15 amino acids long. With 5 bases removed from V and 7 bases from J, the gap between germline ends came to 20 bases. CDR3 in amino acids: CASSPRRSGFGTQYF. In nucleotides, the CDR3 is TGTGCCAGCAGCCCCAGGAGGTCAGGGTTTGGGACCCAGTACTTC.

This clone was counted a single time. CDR3 in amino acids: CASSWGTGRSYNEQFF. The CDR3 nucleotides are TGTGCCAGCAGCTGGGGGACAGGGCGCTCCTACAATGAGCAGTTCTTC. The V call is TRBV5-4, the J call TRBJ2-1; 9 nucleotides line up with TRBD1. V lost 3 bases, J lost 0 bases, and 4 bases stayed unmatched. Germline V gives CDR1 SGHNT, CDR2 YYREEE (reference sequence). The CDR3 loop spans 16 amino acids.

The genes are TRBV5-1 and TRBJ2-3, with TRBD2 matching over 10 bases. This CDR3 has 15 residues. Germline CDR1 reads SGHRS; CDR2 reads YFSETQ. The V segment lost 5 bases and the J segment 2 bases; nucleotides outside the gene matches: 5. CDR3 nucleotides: TGCGCCAGCAGACGTAGCGGGGGGAACACAGATACGCAGTATTTT. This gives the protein CASRRSGGNTDTQYF.

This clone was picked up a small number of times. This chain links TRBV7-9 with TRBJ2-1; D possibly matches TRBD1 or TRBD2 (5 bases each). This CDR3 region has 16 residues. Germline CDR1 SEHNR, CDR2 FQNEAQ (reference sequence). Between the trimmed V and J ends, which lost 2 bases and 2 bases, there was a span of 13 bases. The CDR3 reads CASSLRAGTAYNEQFF. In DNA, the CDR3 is TGTGCCAGCAGCTTAAGGGCCGGGACGGCCTACAATGAGCAGTTCTTC. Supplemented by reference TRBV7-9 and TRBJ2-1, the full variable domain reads DTGVSQNPRHKITKRGQNVTFRCDPISEHNRLYWYRQTLGQGPEFLTYFQNEAQLEKSRLLSDRFSAERPKGSFSTLEIQRTEQGDSAMYLCASSLRAGTAYNEQFFGPGTRLTVL.

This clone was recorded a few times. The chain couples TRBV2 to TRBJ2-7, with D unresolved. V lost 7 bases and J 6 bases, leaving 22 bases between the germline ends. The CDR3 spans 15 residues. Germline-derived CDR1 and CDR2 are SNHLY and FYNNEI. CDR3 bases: TGTGCCAGCACCCGGCAAGGGTCCCCGAGAGGCGAGCAGTACTTC. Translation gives CASTRQGSPRGEQYF.

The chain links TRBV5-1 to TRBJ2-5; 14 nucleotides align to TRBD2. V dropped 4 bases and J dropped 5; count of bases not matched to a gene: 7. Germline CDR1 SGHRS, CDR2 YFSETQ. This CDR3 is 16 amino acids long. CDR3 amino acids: CASSSPGLAGVETQYF. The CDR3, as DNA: TGCGCCAGCAGCAGTCCGGGACTAGCGGGAGTCGAGACCCAGTACTTC.

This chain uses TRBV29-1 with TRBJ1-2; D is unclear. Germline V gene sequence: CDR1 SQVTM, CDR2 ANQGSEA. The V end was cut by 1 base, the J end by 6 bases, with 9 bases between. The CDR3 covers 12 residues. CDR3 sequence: CSVEGGGNGYTF. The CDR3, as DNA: TGCAGCGTTGAAGGGGGAGGAAATGGCTACACCTTC.